Presented here are 18 T cell receptor beta chains from one specimen sequenced in a study of tumor and adjacent non-tumor tissue in lung cancer. RNA was extracted from bulk tissue without any cell sorting. This non-tumor lung sample came from over 3 cm beyond the tumor edge. TCRbeta libraries were built with three rounds of nested PCR, modified from ARM-PCR. TCRdb reanalysed the multiplex PCR reads using MiXCR and keeps one entry per CDR3 protein. In the table there are some 80,000 distinct CDR3 sequences, around 80% of which are singletons. Sample: distant non-tumor lung tissue. The receptors shown here come from a man between 60 and 75 years old with non-small cell lung cancer.

A few counts support this clonotype. As DNA, the CDR3 is TGTGCCAGCAGCCGAACAGGGGATGAGCAGTTCTTC. Translated: CASSRTGDEQFF. The chain couples TRBV7-9 to TRBJ2-1; TRBD1 matches at 7 bases. Unmatched junction bases numbered 3, after V lost 5 bases and J lost 8 bases. CDR3 length: 12 amino acids. Germline V gene sequence: CDR1 SEHNR, CDR2 FQNEAQ (reference sequence). Complete variable domain (other parts from reference TRBV7-9 and TRBJ2-1): DTGVSQNPRHKITKRGQNVTFRCDPISEHNRLYWYRQTLGQGPEFLTYFQNEAQLEKSRLLSDRFSAERPKGSFSTLEIQRTEQGDSAMYLCASSRTGDEQFFGPGTRLTVL.

The rearrangement links TRBV5-1 to TRBJ2-2; 7 bases match TRBD2. The germline V gene has CDR1 SGHRS and CDR2 YFSETQ. The CDR3 runs to 17 residues. Trimming cost V 4 bases and J 6 bases; bases outside gene matches: 15. This CDR3 reads CASSQNSGTANSGELFF. CDR3 bases: TGCGCCAGCAGCCAAAACAGCGGGACCGCTAACTCCGGGGAGCTGTTTTTT. The whole variable domain, remainder taken from reference TRBV5-1 and TRBJ2-2, is KAGVTQTPRYLIKTRGQQVTLSCSPISGHRSVSWYQQTPGQGLQFLFEYFSETQRNKGNFPGRFSGRQFSNSRSEMNVSTLELGDSALYLCASSQNSGTANSGELFFGEGSRLTVL.

This clonotype was seen once. J is TRBJ1-4 and V is TRBV6-5, with 9 positions matching TRBD1. V trimming: 4 bases; J trimming: 13 bases; junction bases outside the gene matches: 13. CDR3 length equals 15 residues. Germline CDR1 is MNHEY and CDR2 is SVGAGI. The CDR3 DNA reads TGTGCCAGCAGTTGCTCCGGGACAGGGAGGGTCCGACTGTTTTTT. It encodes CASSCSGTGRVRLFF.

On this clonotype: An end of the junction does not agree with germline; a read error may underlie this. The gene calls are TRBV11-2 and TRBJ2-5; tentatively, D is TRBD1 (5 bases). The germline gives CDR1 SGHAT, CDR2 FQNNGV. The CDR3 is made up of 13 amino acids. CDR3 bases: TGTACAAGCAGCTCTAAAGGGGAAGAGATCCAGTACTTC. Translation: CTSSSKGEEIQYF.

Regarding this clonotype: One junction end does not reproduce the germline sequence, and a read error may be involved. The rearrangement joins TRBV11-2 to TRBJ2-6, with D tentatively TRBD1 (5 bases). The CDR3 runs 14 residues. In germline, CDR1 is SGHAT, CDR2 FQNNGV. The CDR3, as DNA: TGTTACAACAGTCCTATCTCTGGGGCCAACGTCCTGAGTTTC. It codes for CYNSPISGANVLSF.

With respect to this clonotype: This may be a read error, as it is one base from a much larger clone. This chain links TRBV20-1 with TRBJ2-1; 11 bases agree with TRBD2. CDR1 is DFQATT and CDR2 is SNEGSKA in the germline V gene (reference sequence). The CDR3 is 15 residues long. CDR3: CSATLAGGGVNEQLF. The CDR3 DNA reads TGCAGTGCGACCTTAGCGGGAGGGGGGGTCAATGAGCAGCTCTTC.

The rearrangement links TRBV11-3 to TRBJ2-7; D unresolved. Germline CDR1 is SGHNT and CDR2 is YENEEA. This CDR3 region has 15 residues. The CDR3 spells CTSSYRSGLTYEQYF. CDR3 in DNA: TGTACAAGCAGCTATCGGAGTGGATTAACCTACGAGCAGTACTTC.

As concerns this clonotype: A single base separates this from a much larger clone, so it may be a read error. The chain uses TRBV6-5 and TRBJ1-1; tentative D call: TRBD1 (6 bases). The V gene's germline CDR1 is MNHEY and CDR2 SVGAGI. The CDR3 has 14 amino acids. The CDR3 protein is CTSSLRGGGTEAFF. CDR3 in DNA: TGTACCAGCAGCCTACGAGGAGGGGGCACTGAAGCTTTCTTT.

This clonotype was seen many times. J is TRBJ2-1 and V is TRBV20-1, with 12 nucleotides matching TRBD2. Looked up from germline, CDR1 is DFQATT and CDR2 is SNEGSKA (reference sequence). The CDR3 is made up of 15 amino acids. With V trimmed by 6 bases and J by 10 bases, 13 bases remained unmatched. The CDR3 bases are TGCAGTGCGATAGGACTAGCGGGGCCGAGAATGGAGCAGTTCTTC. Translated: CSAIGLAGPRMEQFF.

Notes on this clonotype: This likely comes from a read error, as the CDR3 has no conserved phenylalanine or tryptophan at its end. The rearrangement links TRBV11-2 to TRBJ2-1; the D call may be TRBD1 or TRBD2 (5 bases each). The CDR3 loop spans 14 amino acids. Germline CDR1 SGHAT, CDR2 FQNNGV. The CDR3 reads CASQKRQGDNKQFI. The CDR3, as DNA: TGTGCCAGCCAGAAGCGGCAGGGTGACAATAAGCAGTTCATC.

This clonotype was detected a few times. The chain links TRBV2 to TRBJ2-7; 8 positions match TRBD2. Per the germline V gene, CDR1 is SNHLY and CDR2 is FYNNEI. Unmatched junction bases numbered 9, after V lost 0 bases and J lost 5 bases. CDR3 length: 16 residues. CDR3 region: CASSEAIGLAMDEQYF. DNA for the CDR3: TGTGCCAGCAGTGAAGCGATAGGACTAGCAATGGACGAGCAGTACTTC.

On this clonotype: This CDR3 is missing its conserved last phenylalanine or tryptophan, likely due to a read error. This sequence joins TRBV6-1 and TRBJ1-2; D might be TRBD1 (6 bases). Germline CDR1 reads MNHNS; CDR2 reads SASEGT. The CDR3 consists of 15 residues. CDR3 region: CASISLTGHNYGYTL. Written as DNA, the CDR3 is TGTGCTAGCATTTCACTGACAGGCCATAACTATGGCTACACCTTA.

Details on this clonotype: The conserved phenylalanine or tryptophan is not found at the CDR3 terminus, so this likely reflects a read error. The limits of the CDR3 on the DNA are not certain, so only TCRdb's listed CDR3 is given. The CDR3 reads CASSSRTAGSVYKQNL. V and J are TRBV11-2 and TRBJ2-7; the DNA was not compared with TRBD2, the D call given in the table. Looked up from germline, CDR1 is SGHAT and CDR2 is FQNNGV. The CDR3 spans 16 amino acids, including both terminal residues.

This clonotype appeared a few times. The CDR3 DNA is TGCGCCAGCTCGGCTAGCGAAGATACGCAGTATTTT. This sequence encodes CASSASEDTQYF. This chain joins TRBV5-1 and TRBJ2-3; a weak D match, TRBD2 (6 bases). Germline V CDR1 and CDR2: SGHRS, YFSETQ. Trimming pared 7 bases from V and 5 bases from J, leaving 11 bases between. The CDR3 sequence is 12 residues long.

Regarding this clonotype: Germline is not matched at one junction end, which may reflect a read error. The rearrangement joins TRBV20-1 to TRBJ2-2; D may match TRBD1 or TRBD2 (5 bases each). Germline V gene lookup returns CDR1 DFQATT and CDR2 SNEGSKA (reference sequence). The CDR3 has 15 residues. The CDR3 sequence: CSTRAGTLWGGELFF. In nucleotides, the CDR3 is TGCAGTACTAGAGCAGGGACCCTTTGGGGGGGGGAGCTGTTTTTT.

A single count supports this clonotype. V usage is TRBV20-1 and J usage is TRBJ2-1; 9 nucleotides line up with TRBD2. Germline CDR1 is DFQATT and CDR2 is SNEGSKA (reference sequence). The CDR3 is 16 amino acids. CDR3 DNA sequence: TGCAGAGACGACAACCCTCTAGCGGGAACCTACAATGAGCAGTTCTTC. Translation gives CRDDNPLAGTYNEQFF.

The V gene is TRBV11-2, the J gene TRBJ2-5, with 7 bases matching TRBD2. V dropped 4 bases and J dropped 5; count of bases not matched to a gene: 10. This CDR3 region has 15 residues. Germline V gene sequence: CDR1 SGHAT, CDR2 FQNNGV. CDR3 in amino acids: CASSSTMGGKETQYF. The CDR3 DNA sequence: TGTGCCAGCAGCTCCACAATGGGGGGGAAGGAGACCCAGTACTTC.

The chain recombines TRBV28 with TRBJ2-1; TRBD2 might be the D (5 bases). CDR3 length equals 13 residues. With 6 bases removed from V and 6 bases from J, the gap between germline ends came to 12 bases. Germline CDR1 is MDHEN and CDR2 is SYDVKM. The CDR3 region has the DNA TGTGCCAGCAGCTTCGGGATAGGCAATGAGCAGTTCTTC. Amino acid sequence: CASSFGIGNEQFF. Based on the CDR3 plus reference TRBV28 and TRBJ2-1, the full variable domain is DVKVTQSSRYLVKRTGEKVFLECVQDMDHENMFWYRQDPGLGLRLIYFSYDVKMKEKGDIPEGYSVSREKKERFSLILESASTNQTSMYLCASSFGIGNEQFFGPGTRLTVL.